This TCR beta chain was documented in a study of post-analysis software for immune sequencing data. Whole-study results and caveats: Samples sharing a preparation batch grouped tightly together when assessed by F measure.

Regarding this clonotype: No antigen is known for it. A junction boundary mismatches the germline segment, possibly from a read error.

Tagging with unique molecular identifiers was a feature of the TCR beta cDNA libraries. Starting from approximately 1 to 10 million T cells, the study yielded 500,000 or so cDNA molecules. One entry per CDR3 protein, called by TCRdb with MiXCR from the PCR reads. The sample holds about 200,000 distinct CDR3 sequences; approximately 28% are singletons and the top ten take nearly 3.5%. Specimen: blood. The TCR originated in a girl under 18 with multiple sclerosis.

The CDR3 here is CANSFFTRHATSRLEQFF. In nucleotides, the CDR3 is TGTGCCAACAGTTTTTTTACTAGACACGCGACTAGCCGGTTGGAGCAGTTCTTC. V is TRBV27 and J is TRBJ2-1, with TRBD2 identical over 7 bases. CDR3 length: 18 residues. Germline CDR1 is MNHEY and CDR2 is SMNVEV (reference sequence).